This TCR beta chain was retrieved from a study of blood T cell repertoires in COVID-19. Germline loops: CDR1 SGHAT, CDR2 FQNNGV. The V segment lost 2 bases and the J segment 8 bases; nucleotides outside the gene matches: 13. This CDR3 is 18 amino acids long. Libraries were prepared by immunoSEQ multiplex PCR; TCRdb keeps only in-frame clonotypes and omits some of them. The sample yields approximately 500,000 clones, approximately 88% seen once. V and J are TRBV11-2 and TRBJ2-1, with 12 bases that match TRBD2. The TCR was taken from a woman aged 45-60 years with COVID-19, enrolled during active disease. Sequenced input: peripheral blood. The CDR3 coding sequence is TGTGCCAGCAGCTTAACGAGATTAGCTAGCGGGGGGGCACATGAGCAGTTCTTC. This gives the protein CASSLTRLASGGAHEQFF.